The 23 T cell receptor beta chains below all came from one sample that was sequenced in a study of CD8+CD57+ T cells in acquired aplastic anemia. TCR beta VDJ and CDR3 were profiled, and genomic DNA was the template. A single record per CDR3 protein comes from TCRdb applying MiXCR to the reads. Found here are under 200,000 distinct CDR3 sequences, around three fifths of them singletons; the top ten hold about 45%. Material: sorted CD4+, CD8+, or CD8+CD57+ T cells (not recorded which) from PBMCs. The source of these receptors is a human donor with severe aplastic anemia or a healthy control (not recorded which).

This clonotype was seen at least ten times. The germline gene is not matched at one end of the junction; a read error may be the cause. V is TRBV19 and J is TRBJ1-1; weak D call: TRBD1 (6 bases). Germline assignment: CDR1 LNHDA and CDR2 SQIVND (reference sequence). The CDR3 covers 12 residues. The CDR3 DNA sequence: TGTGCCAGTAATATAGGACAGCTCGAAGCTTTCTTT. This codes for CASNIGQLEAFF.

V usage is TRBV6-4 and J usage is TRBJ1-2; D is ambiguous. CDR1 is MRHNA, CDR2 SNTAGT, per germline. The CDR3 is 16 amino acids. With 7 bases removed from V and 2 bases from J, the gap between germline ends came to 20 bases. The DNA of the CDR3 is TGTGCCAGCATGGGGATGACCGGAGAGAAGAACTATGGCTACACCTTC. Its translation is CASMGMTGEKNYGYTF.

V gene TRBV4-1 combines with J gene TRBJ2-2; D may be TRBD1 (5 bases). V lost 4 bases to trimming and J lost 4 bases, with 7 bases between them. Per the germline V gene, CDR1 is MGHRA and CDR2 is YSYEKL. The CDR3 is 13 residues long. This chain's CDR3 is CASSPRVTGELFF. The CDR3 nucleotides are TGCGCCAGCAGCCCCAGGGTCACCGGGGAGCTGTTTTTT.

The gene calls are TRBV6-1 and TRBJ2-7; perhaps D is TRBD1 or TRBD2 (6 bases each). The CDR3 covers 15 residues. Germline CDR1 and CDR2: MNHNS and SASEGT. V was shortened by 7 bases and J by 1 base, with 17 bases between the two germline ends. Written as DNA, the CDR3 is TGTGCCAGCAACTTGAACGGGGGCACTTCCTACGAGCAGTACTTC. It translates to CASNLNGGTSYEQYF.

The table lists this clonotype with many counts. V gene TRBV14 combines with J gene TRBJ1-4; a weak D match, TRBD1 (6 bases). Germline lookup yields CDR1 SGHDN and CDR2 FVKESK. The germline V and J ends were trimmed by 2 bases and 8 bases, with 15 bases remaining between them. The CDR3 has 15 amino acids. The CDR3 protein is CASSQNGGRGEKLFF. CDR3 nucleotide sequence: TGTGCCAGCAGCCAAAACGGGGGGCGAGGAGAAAAACTGTTTTTT.

This chain connects TRBV19 to TRBJ2-7, with 7 positions matching TRBD2. Germline V CDR1 and CDR2: LNHDA, SQIVND (reference sequence). CDR3 length equals 17 residues. The V gene end was trimmed by 6 bases and the J gene end by 3 bases; junction bases not matched to a gene: 17. CDR3 nucleotides: TGTGCCAGTAGCAACCTCTATGAGGGGAGGGCCTTCTACGAGCAGTACTTC. Protein product: CASSNLYEGRAFYEQYF.

About this clonotype itself: The CDR3 does not end in the conserved phenylalanine or tryptophan, so this is likely a read error. The limits of the CDR3 on the DNA are not certain, so only TCRdb's listed CDR3 is given. The gene calls are TRBV7-9 and TRBJ1-5; the table's D call TRBD1 went unverified against the DNA. The CDR3 adds up to 8 amino acids, both ends counted. Germline assignment: CDR1 SEHNR and CDR2 FQNEAQ (reference sequence). The CDR3 region is CASSRLDR.

The rearrangement uses TRBV2 and TRBJ1-6, with D perhaps TRBD1 (5 bases). The germline V and J ends were trimmed by 6 bases and 10 bases, with 10 bases remaining between them. Germline V gene sequence: CDR1 SNHLY, CDR2 FYNNEI. CDR3 size: 12 residues. CDR3 DNA sequence: TGTGCCAGCAGCCCCCAGGGCTCACCCCTCCACTTT. Its translation: CASSPQGSPLHF.

This chain uses TRBV24-1 with TRBJ1-2; 9 bases map to TRBD1. Germline V lookup: CDR1 KGHDR, CDR2 SFDVKD. The CDR3 is made up of 16 amino acids. With 3 bases clipped from V and 4 bases from J, the junction kept 8 bases outside the gene matches. CDR3 region: CATSDTGTGTPYGYTF. Here the CDR3 DNA reads TGTGCCACCAGTGATACCGGGACAGGGACCCCCTATGGCTACACCTTC.

This clonotype was observed a few times. CDR3 region: CASSLGPDREETQYF. CDR3 sequence (DNA): TGTGCCAGCAGCTTGGGCCCCGACAGGGAGGAGACCCAGTACTTC. The V and J genes are TRBV5-6 and TRBJ2-5; 7 bases align to TRBD1. Germline-derived CDR1 and CDR2 are SGHDT and YYEEEE. V was clipped by 0 bases and J by 5 bases; unmatched bases: 7. The CDR3 extends over 15 amino acids.

The chain recombines TRBV15 with TRBJ1-1; D not certain. There are 12 residues in the CDR3. Germline V gene lookup returns CDR1 LNHNV and CDR2 YYDKDF (reference sequence). V was pared by 4 bases and J by 6 bases, with 9 bases between. The chain's CDR3 is CATSIYKAEAFF. The CDR3 region has the DNA TGTGCCACCAGCATCTATAAGGCTGAAGCTTTCTTT.

This chain links TRBV7-9 with TRBJ2-3; 7 bases line up with TRBD2. V shed 3 bases and J 6 bases; nucleotides not matched to a gene: 9. The CDR3 totals 15 residues. CDR1 is SEHNR, CDR2 FQNEAQ, per germline (reference sequence). The chain's CDR3 is CASSLAPGGRDTQYF. Here the CDR3 DNA reads TGTGCCAGCAGCTTGGCCCCCGGGGGGAGGGATACGCAGTATTTT.

The chain is built from TRBV7-9 and TRBJ1-4; no definite D call. CDR1 and CDR2 (germline): SEHNR, FQNEAQ (reference sequence). There are 14 residues in the CDR3. Trimming shortened V by 3 bases and J by 0 bases, and 5 bases separated the two germline ends. CDR3 sequence: CASSFQATNEKLFF. The DNA of the CDR3 is TGTGCCAGCAGCTTCCAGGCAACTAATGAAAAACTGTTTTTT.

This chain uses TRBV10-3 with TRBJ1-1; D is uncertain. The CDR3 consists of 12 residues. Germline V gene lookup returns CDR1 ENHRY and CDR2 SYGVKD. Between the trimmed V and J ends, which lost 3 bases and 6 bases, there was a span of 8 bases. CDR3 nucleotide sequence: TGTGCCATCAGTGACCGTATCCCTGAAGCTTTCTTT. Protein: CAISDRIPEAFF.

In its sample, this clonotype was seen once. V gene TRBV7-2 combines with J gene TRBJ2-1; D uncertain. The CDR3 spans 12 residues. The V gene lost 6 bases and the J gene lost 6 bases, with 9 bases spanning the gap. In germline, CDR1 is SGHTA, CDR2 FQGNSA. In DNA, the CDR3 is TGTGCCAGCAGGGAAAATTTCAATGAGCAGTTCTTC. It translates to CASRENFNEQFF.

The CDR3 DNA reads TGTGCCACCAGTGAGGGGGAAACAGATACGCAGTATTTT. Translation gives CATSEGETDTQYF. The V gene is TRBV24-1, the J gene TRBJ2-3, with D perhaps TRBD1 or TRBD2 (5 bases each). This CDR3 is built from 13 residues. Germline V CDR1 and CDR2: KGHDR, SFDVKD. V was shortened by 4 bases and J by 3 bases, with 7 bases between the two germline ends.

The chain is built from TRBV20-1 and TRBJ2-2; unclear D gene. Per the germline V gene, CDR1 is DFQATT and CDR2 is SNEGSKA (reference sequence). This CDR3 region has 14 residues. V lost 0 bases, J lost 1 base, and 6 bases lay in between. This CDR3 reads CSARDNGNTGELFF. CDR3 bases: TGCAGTGCTAGAGATAACGGGAACACCGGGGAGCTGTTTTTT.

Points on this clonotype: Compared with germline, one end of the junction differs, possibly owing to a read error. This rearrangement joins TRBV4-2 to TRBJ2-1; D possibly uses TRBD1 or TRBD2 (5 bases each). Germline V lookup: CDR1 LGHNA, CDR2 YNFKEQ. CDR3 size: 16 residues. The CDR3 reads CAGSLGSGPHYNEQFF. CDR3 DNA sequence: TGTGCCGGCAGCTTAGGTTCGGGACCCCACTACAATGAGCAGTTCTTC.

The V call is TRBV20-1, the J call TRBJ2-7; D not certain. The CDR3 covers 13 residues. Trimming shortened V by 4 bases and J by 2 bases, and 12 bases separated the two germline ends. Germline CDR1 reads DFQATT; CDR2 reads SNEGSKA (reference sequence). In nucleotides, the CDR3 is TGCAGTGCTAACAACCTAGGACCCTACGAGCAGTACTTC. Encoded protein: CSANNLGPYEQYF.

J is TRBJ2-5 and V is TRBV10-3, with D tentatively TRBD2 (5 bases). The CDR3 totals 14 residues. V was pared by 7 bases and J by 2 bases, with 14 bases between. Germline CDR1 ENHRY, CDR2 SYGVKD. CDR3: CAITRSGIQETQYF. CDR3 nucleotides: TGTGCCATCACTAGGTCCGGGATTCAAGAGACCCAGTACTTC.

This clonotype was seen at least ten times. The junction departs from the called germline gene at one end, perhaps through a read error. The V and J genes are TRBV20-1 and TRBJ1-2; no clear D gene. Germline CDR1 and CDR2: DFQATT and SNEGSKA (reference sequence). This CDR3 spans 10 amino acids. DNA for the CDR3: TGCAGTGCTCCGTGGAGCCACAGTGTCTTC. This sequence encodes CSAPWSHSVF.

This clonotype was found once. A junction end diverges from the germline sequence, so it may reflect a read error. V gene TRBV7-9 combines with J gene TRBJ2-5; D is ambiguous. The CDR3 length is 14 residues. Germline V gives CDR1 SEHNR, CDR2 FQNEAQ (reference sequence). CDR3 bases: TGTGCCAGCAGCTCAACAGAGATCCAAGAGACCCCGTACTTC. Protein sequence: CASSSTEIQETPYF.

This clonotype came up once. The chain has TRBV20-1 and TRBJ2-3; TRBD2 is a possible D gene (7 bases). The V end was cut by 3 bases, the J end by 2 bases, with 15 bases between. This CDR3 is 15 amino acids long. Germline V lookup: CDR1 DFQATT, CDR2 SNEGSKA (reference sequence). DNA of the CDR3: TGCAGTGCTAGTACGCGGGCGGGGGCCACAGATACGCAGTATTTT. Encoded protein: CSASTRAGATDTQYF.